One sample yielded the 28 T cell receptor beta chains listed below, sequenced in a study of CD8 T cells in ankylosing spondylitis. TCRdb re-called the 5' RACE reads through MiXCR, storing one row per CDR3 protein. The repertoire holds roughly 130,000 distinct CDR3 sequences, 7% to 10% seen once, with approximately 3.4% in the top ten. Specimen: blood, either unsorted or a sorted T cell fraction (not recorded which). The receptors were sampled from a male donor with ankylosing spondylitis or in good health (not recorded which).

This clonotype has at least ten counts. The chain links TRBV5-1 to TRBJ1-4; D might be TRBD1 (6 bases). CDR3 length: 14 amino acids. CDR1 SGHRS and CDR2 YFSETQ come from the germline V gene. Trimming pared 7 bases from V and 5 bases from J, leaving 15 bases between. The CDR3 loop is CASSLDSRNEKLFF. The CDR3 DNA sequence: TGCGCCAGCTCTCTGGACAGCCGGAATGAAAAACTGTTTTTT.

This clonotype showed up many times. CDR3 amino acids: CASSYSGTSGLTIGTDTQYF. The CDR3 DNA is TGTGCCAGCAGTTATTCCGGAACTAGCGGGCTTACCATTGGGACAGATACGCAGTATTTT. The chain employs TRBV6-2 or TRBV6-3 and TRBJ2-3; TRBD2 matches at 9 bases. Germline V lookup: CDR1 MNHEY, CDR2 SVGEGT. This CDR3 is built from 20 residues. V lost 3 bases, J lost 3 bases, and 19 bases stayed unmatched.

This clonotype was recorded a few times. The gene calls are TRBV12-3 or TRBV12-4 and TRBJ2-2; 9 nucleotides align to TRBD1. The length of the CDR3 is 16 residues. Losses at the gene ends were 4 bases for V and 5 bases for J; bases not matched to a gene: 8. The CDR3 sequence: CASSSSDRGGTGELFF. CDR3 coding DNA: TGTGCCAGCAGTTCCTCGGACAGGGGTGGAACCGGGGAGCTGTTTTTT.

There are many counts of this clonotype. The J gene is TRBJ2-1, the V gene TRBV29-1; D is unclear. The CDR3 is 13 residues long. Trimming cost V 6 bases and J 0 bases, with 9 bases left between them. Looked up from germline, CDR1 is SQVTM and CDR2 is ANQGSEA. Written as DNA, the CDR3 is TGCAGCGTCCGCCCGGACTCCTACAATGAGCAGTTCTTC. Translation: CSVRPDSYNEQFF.

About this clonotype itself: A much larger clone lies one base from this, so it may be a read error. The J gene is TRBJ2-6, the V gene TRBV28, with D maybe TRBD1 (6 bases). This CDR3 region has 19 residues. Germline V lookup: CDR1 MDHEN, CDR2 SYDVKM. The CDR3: CARYLPFDRQPTGANGLTF. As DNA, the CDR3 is TGTGCCAGATACCTTCCCTTTGACAGGCAACCCACTGGGGCCAACGGCCTGACTTTC.

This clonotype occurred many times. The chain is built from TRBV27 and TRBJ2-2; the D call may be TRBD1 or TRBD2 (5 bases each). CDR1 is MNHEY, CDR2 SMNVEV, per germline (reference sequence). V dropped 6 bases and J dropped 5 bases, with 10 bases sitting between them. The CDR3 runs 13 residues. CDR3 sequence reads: CASSWGRTGELFF. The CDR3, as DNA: TGTGCCAGCAGCTGGGGACGGACCGGGGAGCTGTTTTTT.

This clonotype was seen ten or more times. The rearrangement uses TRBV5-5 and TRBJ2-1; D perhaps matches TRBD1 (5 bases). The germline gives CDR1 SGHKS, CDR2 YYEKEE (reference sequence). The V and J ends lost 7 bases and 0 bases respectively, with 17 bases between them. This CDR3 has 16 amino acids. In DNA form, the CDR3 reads TGTGCCAGCGGCAGGGAAGCCGCCTTCTCCTACAATGAGCAGTTCTTC. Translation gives CASGREAAFSYNEQFF.

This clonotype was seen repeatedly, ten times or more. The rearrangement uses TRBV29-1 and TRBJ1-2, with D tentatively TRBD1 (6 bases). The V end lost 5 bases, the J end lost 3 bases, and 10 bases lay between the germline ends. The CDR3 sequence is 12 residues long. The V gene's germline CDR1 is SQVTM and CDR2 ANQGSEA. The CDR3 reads CSVKDSYYGYTF. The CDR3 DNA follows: TGCAGCGTTAAGGACAGTTACTATGGCTACACCTTC.

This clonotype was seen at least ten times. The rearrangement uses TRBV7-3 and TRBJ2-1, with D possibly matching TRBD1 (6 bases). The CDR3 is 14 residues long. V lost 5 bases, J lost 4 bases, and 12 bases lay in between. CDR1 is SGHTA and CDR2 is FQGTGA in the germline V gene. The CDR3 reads CASSLRGGYNEQFF. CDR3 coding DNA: TGTGCCAGCAGCCTTAGAGGGGGATACAATGAGCAGTTCTTC. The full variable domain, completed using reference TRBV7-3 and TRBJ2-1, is GAGVSQTPSNKVTEKGKYVELRCDPISGHTALYWYRQSLGQGPEFLIYFQGTGAADDSGLPNDRFFAVRPEGSVSTLKIQRTERGDSAVYLCASSLRGGYNEQFFGPGTRLTVL.

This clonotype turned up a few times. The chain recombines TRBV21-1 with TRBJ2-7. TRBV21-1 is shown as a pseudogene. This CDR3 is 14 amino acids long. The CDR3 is CASSYWLNPYEQYF. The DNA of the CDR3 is TGTGCCAGCAGCTACTGGCTAAACCCCTACGAGCAGTACTTC.

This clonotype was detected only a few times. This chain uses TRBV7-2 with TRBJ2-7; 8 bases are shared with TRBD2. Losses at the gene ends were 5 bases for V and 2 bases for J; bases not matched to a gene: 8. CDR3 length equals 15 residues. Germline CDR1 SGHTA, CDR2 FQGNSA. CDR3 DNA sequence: TGTGCCAGCAGCCCCGGGGGGGTATTCCCCTACGAGCAGTACTTC. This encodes CASSPGGVFPYEQYF.

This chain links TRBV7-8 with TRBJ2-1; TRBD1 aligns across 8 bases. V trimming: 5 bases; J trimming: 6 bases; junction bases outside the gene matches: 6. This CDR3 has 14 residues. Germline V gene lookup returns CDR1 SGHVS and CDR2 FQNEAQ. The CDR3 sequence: CASSTRQGRNEQFF. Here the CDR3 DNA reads TGTGCCAGCAGCACAAGACAGGGGCGCAATGAGCAGTTCTTC.

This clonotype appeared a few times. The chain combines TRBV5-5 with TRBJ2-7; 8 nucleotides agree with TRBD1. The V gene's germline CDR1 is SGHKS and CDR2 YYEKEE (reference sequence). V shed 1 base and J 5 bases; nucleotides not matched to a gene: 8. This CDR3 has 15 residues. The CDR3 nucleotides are TGTGCCAGCAGCTTGTTGCAGGGGGCGGTCAACGAGCAGTACTTC. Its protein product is CASSLLQGAVNEQYF.

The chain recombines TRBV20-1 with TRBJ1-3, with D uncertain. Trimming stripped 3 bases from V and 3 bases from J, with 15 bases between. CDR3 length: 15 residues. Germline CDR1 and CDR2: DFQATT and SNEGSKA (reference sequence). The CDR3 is CSARTLGRFGNTIYF. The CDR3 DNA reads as TGCAGTGCTAGGACCCTGGGTAGATTTGGAAACACCATATATTTT.

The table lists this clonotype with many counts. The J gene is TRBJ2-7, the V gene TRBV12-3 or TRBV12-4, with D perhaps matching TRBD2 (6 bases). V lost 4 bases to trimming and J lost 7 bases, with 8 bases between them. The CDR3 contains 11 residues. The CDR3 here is CASSWGVEQYF. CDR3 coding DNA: TGTGCCAGCAGTTGGGGGGTGGAGCAGTACTTC.

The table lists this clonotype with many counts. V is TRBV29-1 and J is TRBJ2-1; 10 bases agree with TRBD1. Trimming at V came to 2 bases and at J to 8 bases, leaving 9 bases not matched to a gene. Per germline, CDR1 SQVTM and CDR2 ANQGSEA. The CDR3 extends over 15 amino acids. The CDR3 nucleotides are TGCAGCGTTGAAAAGGGACAGGGGACCTGGGATGAGCAGTTCTTC. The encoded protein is CSVEKGQGTWDEQFF.

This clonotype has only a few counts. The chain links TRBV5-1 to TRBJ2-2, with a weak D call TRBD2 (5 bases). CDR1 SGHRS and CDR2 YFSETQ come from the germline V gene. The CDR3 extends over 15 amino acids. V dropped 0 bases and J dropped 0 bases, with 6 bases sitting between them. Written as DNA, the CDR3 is TGCGCCAGCAGCTTGGGAGCGGCGAACACCGGGGAGCTGTTTTTT. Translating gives CASSLGAANTGELFF.

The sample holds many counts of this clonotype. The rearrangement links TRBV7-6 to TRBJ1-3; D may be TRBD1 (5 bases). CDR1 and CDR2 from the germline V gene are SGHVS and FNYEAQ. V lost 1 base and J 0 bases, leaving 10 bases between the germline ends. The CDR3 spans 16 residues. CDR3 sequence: CASSLGPGTSGNTIYF. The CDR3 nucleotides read TGTGCCAGCAGCTTAGGTCCCGGGACCTCTGGAAACACCATATATTTT.

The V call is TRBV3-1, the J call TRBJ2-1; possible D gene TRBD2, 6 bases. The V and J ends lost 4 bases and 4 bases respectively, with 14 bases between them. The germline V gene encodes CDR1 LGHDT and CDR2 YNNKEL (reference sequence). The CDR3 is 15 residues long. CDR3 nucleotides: TGTGCCAGCAGCCTAGCGGAATACGTGTACAATGAGCAGTTCTTC. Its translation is CASSLAEYVYNEQFF.

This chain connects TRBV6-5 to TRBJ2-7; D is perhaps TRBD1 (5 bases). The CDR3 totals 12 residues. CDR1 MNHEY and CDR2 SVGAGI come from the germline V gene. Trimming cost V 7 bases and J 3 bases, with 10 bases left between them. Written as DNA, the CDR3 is TGTGCCAGCACAGGGCCCTACTACGAGCAGTACTTC. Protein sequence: CASTGPYYEQYF.

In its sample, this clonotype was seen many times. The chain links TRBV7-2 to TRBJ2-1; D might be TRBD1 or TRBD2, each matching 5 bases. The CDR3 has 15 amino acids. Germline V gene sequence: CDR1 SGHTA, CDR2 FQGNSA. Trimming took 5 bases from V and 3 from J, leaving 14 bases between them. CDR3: CASSIRGRDYNEQFF. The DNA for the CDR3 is TGTGCCAGCAGCATTCGGGGACGAGACTACAATGAGCAGTTCTTC. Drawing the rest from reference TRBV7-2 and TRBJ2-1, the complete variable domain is GAGVSQSPSNKVTEKGKDVELRCDPISGHTALYWYRQSLGQGLEFLIYFQGNSAPDKSGLPSDRFSAERTGGSVSTLTIQRTQQEDSAVYLCASSIRGRDYNEQFFGPGTRLTVL.

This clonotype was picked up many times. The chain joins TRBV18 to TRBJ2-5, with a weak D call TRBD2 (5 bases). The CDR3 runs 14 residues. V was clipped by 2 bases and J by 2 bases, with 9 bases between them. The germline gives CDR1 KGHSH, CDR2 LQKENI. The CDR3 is CASSPATGQETQYF. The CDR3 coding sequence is TGTGCCAGCTCACCAGCGACGGGACAAGAGACCCAGTACTTC.

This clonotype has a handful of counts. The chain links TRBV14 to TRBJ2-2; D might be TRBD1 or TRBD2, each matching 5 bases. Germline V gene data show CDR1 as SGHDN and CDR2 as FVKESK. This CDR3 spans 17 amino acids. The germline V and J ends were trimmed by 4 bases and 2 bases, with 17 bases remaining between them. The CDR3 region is CASSLSRGTPNTGELFF. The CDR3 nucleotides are TGTGCCAGCAGCCTCTCTCGAGGGACGCCTAACACCGGGGAGCTGTTTTTT.

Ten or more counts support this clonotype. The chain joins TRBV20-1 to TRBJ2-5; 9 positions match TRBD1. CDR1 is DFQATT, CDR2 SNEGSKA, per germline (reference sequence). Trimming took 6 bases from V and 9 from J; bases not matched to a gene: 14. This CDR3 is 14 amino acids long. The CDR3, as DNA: TGCAGTGCACCCTGGACAGGGGTGAGGTCTGCCCAGTACTTC. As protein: CSAPWTGVRSAQYF.

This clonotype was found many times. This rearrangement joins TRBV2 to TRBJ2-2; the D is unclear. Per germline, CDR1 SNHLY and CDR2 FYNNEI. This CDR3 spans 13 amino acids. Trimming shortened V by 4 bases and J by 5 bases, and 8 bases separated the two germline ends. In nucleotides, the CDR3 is TGTGCCAGCAGTGGTGTCACGACCGGGGAGCTGTTTTTT. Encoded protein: CASSGVTTGELFF.

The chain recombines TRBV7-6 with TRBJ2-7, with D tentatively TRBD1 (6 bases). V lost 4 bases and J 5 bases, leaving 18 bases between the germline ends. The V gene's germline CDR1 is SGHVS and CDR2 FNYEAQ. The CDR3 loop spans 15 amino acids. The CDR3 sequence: CASSSPGRGFNEQYF. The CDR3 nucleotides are TGTGCCAGCAGCTCCCCGGGCAGGGGCTTCAACGAGCAGTACTTC.

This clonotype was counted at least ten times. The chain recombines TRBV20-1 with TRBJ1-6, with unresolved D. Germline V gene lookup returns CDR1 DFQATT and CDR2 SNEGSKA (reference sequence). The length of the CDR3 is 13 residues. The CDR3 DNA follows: TGCGGCGTCGTCAGCTCCTATAATTCACCCCTCCACTTT. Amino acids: CGVVSSYNSPLHF.

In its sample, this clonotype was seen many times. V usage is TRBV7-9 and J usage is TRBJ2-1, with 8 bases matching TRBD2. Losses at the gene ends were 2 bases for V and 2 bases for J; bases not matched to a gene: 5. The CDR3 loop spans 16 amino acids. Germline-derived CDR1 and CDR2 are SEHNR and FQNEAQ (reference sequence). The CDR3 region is CASSLSAAGAYNEQFF. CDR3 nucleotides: TGTGCCAGCAGCTTATCCGCAGCGGGAGCCTACAATGAGCAGTTCTTC.